The next 5 T cell receptor beta chains were all read from a single sample in a study of cytotoxic CD8 clonotypes in ibrutinib-treated CLL. The data were produced by immunoSEQ multiplex PCR, yet TCRdb's version contains in-frame clones alone and is incomplete. In the table there are about 140,000 clones, approximately 89% of which are singletons. Sequenced here: PBMCs, sampled after 12 months of ibrutinib treatment. These receptors were collected from a human donor with chronic lymphocytic leukemia.

V usage is TRBV20-1 and J usage is TRBJ1-1; no clear D gene. Germline V gene sequence: CDR1 DFQATT, CDR2 SNEGSKA (reference sequence). This CDR3 is 11 amino acids long. V gave up 4 bases and J gave up 3 bases, with 6 bases separating them. The CDR3 DNA reads as TGCAGTGCTAAGTGGTACACTGAAGCTTTCTTT. It specifies CSAKWYTEAFF.

The chain uses TRBV7-6 and TRBJ2-7, with a possible D match to TRBD2 (5 bases). The CDR3 consists of 14 residues. In germline, CDR1 is SGHVS, CDR2 FNYEAQ. Between the trimmed V and J ends, which lost 0 bases and 3 bases, there was a span of 9 bases. CDR3 region: CASSLAAGNYEQYF. In nucleotides, the CDR3 is TGTGCCAGCAGCTTAGCTGCGGGTAACTACGAGCAGTACTTC.

Remarks on this clone: At one end the junction does not follow the germline gene, possibly because of a read error. The chain links TRBV7-7 to TRBJ2-5, with 9 bases identical to TRBD2. The CDR3 consists of 17 residues. Germline CDR1 and CDR2: SSHAT and FNYEAQ (reference sequence). This CDR3 reads CASSLLESGRLKETQYF. The CDR3 DNA is TGTGCTAGCAGCTTGCTTGAGAGCGGGAGGTTAAAAGAGACCCAGTACTTC.

This chain uses TRBV18 with TRBJ2-1; D gene ambiguous. Germline CDR1 is KGHSH and CDR2 is LQKENI. The CDR3 is 13 residues long. Trimming stripped 2 bases from V and 4 bases from J, with 6 bases between. The CDR3 nucleotides read TGTGCCAGCTCACCATCAGAGTACAATGAGCAGTTCTTC. As protein: CASSPSEYNEQFF. The entire variable domain, with the rest obtained from reference TRBV18 and TRBJ2-1, is as follows: NAGVMQNPRHLVRRRGQEARLRCSPMKGHSHVYWYRQLPEEGLKFMVYLQKENIIDESGMPKERFSAEFPKEGPSILRIQQVVRGDSAAYFCASSPSEYNEQFFGPGTRLTVL.

CDR3 nucleotide sequence: TGTGCCAGCAGTTGGGTTCCGGGCAGCTCCTACGAGCAGTACTTC. It specifies CASSWVPGSSYEQYF. The chain couples TRBV6-5 to TRBJ2-7; D unresolved. The germline V gene has CDR1 MNHEY and CDR2 SVGAGI. Deletions cut 4 bases from V and 0 bases from J, with 13 bases between. The CDR3 is made up of 15 amino acids.